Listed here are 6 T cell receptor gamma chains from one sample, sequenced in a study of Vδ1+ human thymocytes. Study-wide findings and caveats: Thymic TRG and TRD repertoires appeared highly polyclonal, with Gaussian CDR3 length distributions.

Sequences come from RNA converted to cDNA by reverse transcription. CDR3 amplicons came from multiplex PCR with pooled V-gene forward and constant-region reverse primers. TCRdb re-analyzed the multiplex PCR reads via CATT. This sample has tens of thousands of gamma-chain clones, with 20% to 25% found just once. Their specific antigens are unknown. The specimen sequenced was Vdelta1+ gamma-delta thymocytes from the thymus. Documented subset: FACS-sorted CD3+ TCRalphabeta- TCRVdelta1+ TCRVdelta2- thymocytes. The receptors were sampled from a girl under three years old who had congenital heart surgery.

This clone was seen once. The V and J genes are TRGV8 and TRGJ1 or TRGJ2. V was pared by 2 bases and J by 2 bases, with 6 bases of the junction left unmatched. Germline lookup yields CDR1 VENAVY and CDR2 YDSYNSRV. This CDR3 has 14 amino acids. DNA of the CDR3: TGTGCCACCTGGGATAATTCCTATTATTATAAGAAACTCTTT. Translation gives CATWDNSYYYKKLF.

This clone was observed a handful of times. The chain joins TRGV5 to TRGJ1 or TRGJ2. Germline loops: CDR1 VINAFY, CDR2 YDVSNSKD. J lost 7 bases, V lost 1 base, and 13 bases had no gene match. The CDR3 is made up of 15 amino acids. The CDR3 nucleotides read TGTGCCACCTGGGACAGCCCTCGGGGGAGATATAAGAAACTCTTT. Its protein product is CATWDSPRGRYKKLF.

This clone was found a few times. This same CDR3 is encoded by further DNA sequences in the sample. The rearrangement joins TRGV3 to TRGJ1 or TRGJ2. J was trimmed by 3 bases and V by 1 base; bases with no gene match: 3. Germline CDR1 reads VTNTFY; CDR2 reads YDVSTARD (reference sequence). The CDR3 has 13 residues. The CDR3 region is CATWDRSYYKKLF. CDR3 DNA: TGTGCCACCTGGGACAGATCTTATTATAAGAAACTCTTT.

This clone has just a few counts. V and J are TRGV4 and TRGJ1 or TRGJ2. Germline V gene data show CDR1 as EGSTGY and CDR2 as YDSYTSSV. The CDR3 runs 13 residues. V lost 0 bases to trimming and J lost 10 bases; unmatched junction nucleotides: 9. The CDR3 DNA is TGTGCCACCTGGGATGGGCCCCGCACGAAGAAACTCTTT. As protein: CATWDGPRTKKLF.

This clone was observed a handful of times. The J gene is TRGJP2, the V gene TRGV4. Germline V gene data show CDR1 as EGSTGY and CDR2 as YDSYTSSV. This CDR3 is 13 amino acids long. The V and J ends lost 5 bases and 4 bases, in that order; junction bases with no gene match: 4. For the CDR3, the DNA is TGTGCCACCTGGGGATCTAGTGATTGGATCAAGACGTTT. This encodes CATWGSSDWIKTF.

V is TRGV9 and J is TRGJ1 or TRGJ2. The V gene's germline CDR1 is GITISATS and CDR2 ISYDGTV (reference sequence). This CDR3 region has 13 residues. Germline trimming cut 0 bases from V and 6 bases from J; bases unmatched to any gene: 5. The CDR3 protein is CALWEVQIYKKLF. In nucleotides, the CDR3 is TGTGCCTTGTGGGAGGTGCAAATTTATAAGAAACTCTTT.